Following are 15 T cell receptor beta chains from one sample sequenced in a study of T-cell memory formation after mild COVID-19. Via MiXCR, TCRdb re-called the 5' RACE reads, giving one row per CDR3 protein. Among a few hundred thousand distinct CDR3 sequences listed, around 15% were seen once. Material: PBMCs or a T cell subset sorted from them (not recorded which). These receptors were taken from a young man who had mild COVID-19 (a few samples of this study predate the infection). Cell type and time point are not known.

This clonotype was counted a few times. V gene TRBV4-1 combines with J gene TRBJ2-3; the D gene could be TRBD1 or TRBD2 (6 bases each). Trimming took off 0 bases at V and 4 bases at J, with 17 bases between the two ends. The CDR3 length is 17 residues. Germline values: CDR1 MGHRA, CDR2 YSYEKL. Here the CDR3 reads CASSQDRGGHPPDTQYF. CDR3 coding DNA: TGCGCCAGCAGCCAAGACCGTGGGGGGCATCCCCCAGATACGCAGTATTTT.

This clonotype appeared many times. The chain employs TRBV19 and TRBJ2-2; D gene unclear. Germline V CDR1 and CDR2: LNHDA, SQIVND (reference sequence). The CDR3 contains 10 residues. The V end was cut by 10 bases, the J end by 6 bases, with 6 bases between. CDR3 sequence reads: CATRAGELFF. The CDR3 nucleotides read TGTGCCACCCGAGCCGGGGAGCTGTTTTTT.

The chain has TRBV11-2 and TRBJ2-2; 16 positions match TRBD2. The V gene's germline CDR1 is SGHAT and CDR2 FQNNGV. The junction had 3 bases not matched to a gene; V was cut back by 4 bases and J by 4 bases. There are 17 residues in the CDR3. CDR3 region: CASSSGLAGGPTGELFF. Written as DNA, the CDR3 is TGTGCCAGCAGCTCGGGACTAGCGGGGGGGCCCACCGGGGAGCTGTTTTTT.

This clonotype was detected a few times. The genes are TRBV7-2 and TRBJ2-3; 9 nucleotides align to TRBD1. CDR3 length: 13 residues. The trim removed 8 bases at V and 6 bases at J, leaving 6 bases unmatched. Germline V gives CDR1 SGHTA, CDR2 FQGNSA. The CDR3 region has the DNA TGTGCCAGCGGGGACAGGGTCGGGGATACGCAGTATTTT. Its translation: CASGDRVGDTQYF.

This clonotype was observed a few times. The V call is TRBV7-9, the J call TRBJ2-7; tentatively, D is TRBD1 (5 bases). The CDR3 runs to 13 residues. The V gene lost 6 bases and the J gene lost 5 bases, with 14 bases spanning the gap. Per germline, CDR1 SEHNR and CDR2 FQNEAQ (reference sequence). The CDR3 DNA is TGTGCCAGCAGATCCCCAGGGCTGGACGAGCAGTACTTC. As protein: CASRSPGLDEQYF.

V usage is TRBV23-1 and J usage is TRBJ2-7; D may be TRBD1 (6 bases). TRBV23-1 is classed as an ORF, of uncertain function. This CDR3 spans 14 amino acids. V shed 5 bases and J shed 5 bases, with 16 bases lying between them. The CDR3 is CASSIQGLDHEQYV. CDR3 DNA sequence: TGCGCCAGCAGTATACAGGGTCTGGATCACGAGCAGTACGTC.

The chain carries TRBV10-3 and TRBJ1-5; D not resolved. CDR3 length equals 14 residues. The V end was cut by 0 bases, the J end by 2 bases, with 5 bases between. CDR1 ENHRY and CDR2 SYGVKD come from the germline V gene. The CDR3 protein is CAISESKGNQPQHF. The CDR3 DNA follows: TGTGCCATCAGTGAGTCGAAGGGCAATCAGCCCCAGCATTTT.

This clonotype was recorded a few times. The V and J genes are TRBV6-4 and TRBJ2-1; 10 nucleotides agree with TRBD2. The V and J ends lost 4 bases and 5 bases, in that order; junction bases with no gene match: 2. This CDR3 comprises 14 residues. CDR1 MRHNA and CDR2 SNTAGT come from the germline V gene. The CDR3 sequence: CASSGLAGNNEQFF. The DNA for the CDR3 is TGTGCCAGCAGTGGACTAGCGGGTAACAATGAGCAGTTCTTC.

This clonotype was seen at least ten times. The gene calls are TRBV5-6 and TRBJ2-6; D not certain. This CDR3 has 15 residues. V was pared by 5 bases and J by 0 bases, with 9 bases between. The germline V gene has CDR1 SGHDT and CDR2 YYEEEE. Here the CDR3 reads CASRIGLSGANVLTF. DNA of the CDR3: TGTGCCAGCAGAATTGGGCTCTCTGGGGCCAACGTCCTGACTTTC.

The V gene is TRBV7-9, the J gene TRBJ2-7; 10 nucleotides agree with TRBD1. Trimming cost V 5 bases and J 7 bases; bases outside gene matches: 11. The CDR3 spans 15 residues. CDR1 SEHNR and CDR2 FQNEAQ come from the germline V gene (reference sequence). CDR3: CASSTPDRGWEEQYF. Here the CDR3 DNA reads TGTGCCAGCAGCACCCCGGACAGGGGGTGGGAGGAGCAGTACTTC.

This clonotype was counted ten times or more. The chain links TRBV2 to TRBJ1-5; TRBD1 matches at 7 bases. J gave up 7 bases and V 6 bases, and 6 bases lay outside the gene matches. Germline V gene sequence: CDR1 SNHLY, CDR2 FYNNEI. The CDR3 has 13 amino acids. As DNA, the CDR3 is TGTGCCAGCAGATCGACAGGGAACCAGCCCCAGCATTTT. This encodes CASRSTGNQPQHF.

This clonotype was counted between two and nine times. This sequence joins TRBV7-2 and TRBJ2-7; D is unclear. The CDR3 spans 11 residues. V lost 4 bases and J 4 bases, leaving 5 bases between the germline ends. CDR1 SGHTA and CDR2 FQGNSA come from the germline V gene. The CDR3 spells CASSSKYEQYF. The CDR3 region has the DNA TGTGCCAGCAGCTCCAAATACGAGCAGTACTTC.

V gene TRBV5-8 combines with J gene TRBJ2-4; D not certain. The V end was cut by 1 base, the J end by 6 bases, with 14 bases between. CDR3 length equals 15 residues. The germline V gene encodes CDR1 SGHTS and CDR2 YDEGEE. Written as DNA, the CDR3 is TGTGCCAGCAGCTTGTGGGGTGGGATCCTAAACATTCAGTACTTC. Residues: CASSLWGGILNIQYF.

This chain joins TRBV5-1 and TRBJ2-3; D is perhaps TRBD1 (5 bases). Germline CDR1 is SGHRS and CDR2 is YFSETQ. The CDR3 totals 15 residues. V shed 2 bases and J shed 0 bases, with 10 bases lying between them. The CDR3 loop is CASSFQGLSTDTQYF. In DNA form, the CDR3 reads TGCGCCAGCAGCTTTCAGGGTCTTAGCACAGATACGCAGTATTTT.

V is TRBV7-2 and J is TRBJ2-3; TRBD1 matches at 7 bases. V lost 0 bases, J lost 0 bases, and 6 bases stayed unmatched. This CDR3 spans 17 amino acids. Germline CDR1 and CDR2: SGHTA and FQGNSA. CDR3: CASSLASTGSSTDTQYF. Written as DNA, the CDR3 is TGTGCCAGCAGCTTAGCCTCGACAGGGTCCAGCACAGATACGCAGTATTTT.